One sample yielded the 20 T cell receptor beta chains listed below, sequenced in a study of OX40 agonist ivuxolimab in advanced cancers. TCRdb's copy holds only in-frame clones and misses some; the assay was immunoSEQ multiplex PCR. The sample lists more than 85,000 clones, more than 85% occurring once. Material: CD4+ or CD8+ T cells sorted from blood, obtained in a trial of the OX40 agonist ivuxolimab. These receptors were obtained from an adult with an advanced solid tumor such as melanoma, head and neck, liver or kidney cancer.

The rearrangement joins TRBV29-1 to TRBJ1-5; the D is unclear. CDR1 is SQVTM and CDR2 is ANQGSEA in the germline V gene. V lost 4 bases and J 4 bases, leaving 8 bases between the germline ends. CDR3 length: 12 amino acids. CDR3 region: CSVAWGNQPQHF. DNA of the CDR3: TGCAGCGTTGCCTGGGGTAATCAGCCCCAGCATTTT.

The chain combines TRBV7-3 with TRBJ2-2, with D possibly matching TRBD1 (6 bases). Germline V gene data show CDR1 as SGHTA and CDR2 as FQGTGA. Trimming took off 3 bases at V and 9 bases at J, with 11 bases between the two ends. This CDR3 contains 13 residues. CDR3 bases: TGTGCCAGCAGCTTCCTACAGGGCCGGGAGCTGTTTTTT. This translates into CASSFLQGRELFF.

The rearrangement uses TRBV6-1 and TRBJ2-7, with D perhaps matching TRBD1 (6 bases). Trimming removed 3 bases at V and 1 base at J, with 7 bases between. CDR1 and CDR2 (germline): MNHNS, SASEGT. The CDR3 is 13 residues long. CDR3: CASSDQGSYEQYF. In nucleotides, the CDR3 is TGTGCCAGCAGTGATCAGGGGTCCTACGAGCAGTACTTC.

The V and J genes are TRBV5-6 and TRBJ1-3; D is unresolved. The CDR3 sequence is 14 residues long. V was cut by 4 bases and J by 0 bases, with 8 bases left in between. Germline CDR1 and CDR2: SGHDT and YYEEEE. The DNA for the CDR3 is TGTGCCAGCAGCCTGACTGGCTCTGGAAACACCATATATTTT. This sequence encodes CASSLTGSGNTIYF.

CDR3 residues: CASSPGGRTSGNTIYF. Written as DNA, the CDR3 is TGTGCCAGCTCACCGGGGGGAAGGACCTCTGGAAACACCATATATTTT. V usage is TRBV18 and J usage is TRBJ1-3, with a possible D match to TRBD1 (5 bases). Trimming shortened V by 3 bases and J by 0 bases, and 12 bases separated the two germline ends. Germline loops: CDR1 KGHSH, CDR2 LQKENI. The CDR3 extends over 16 amino acids. Full variable domain (outside the CDR3, taken from reference TRBV18 and TRBJ1-3): NAGVMQNPRHLVRRRGQEARLRCSPMKGHSHVYWYRQLPEEGLKFMVYLQKENIIDESGMPKERFSAEFPKEGPSILRIQQVVRGDSAAYFCASSPGGRTSGNTIYFGEGSWLTVV.

This chain connects TRBV6-5 to TRBJ2-3; 7 nucleotides match TRBD2. This CDR3 region has 15 residues. The ends lost 6 bases at V and 6 bases at J; junction bases unmatched: 12. CDR1 and CDR2 (germline): MNHEY, SVGAGI. The CDR3 reads CASRARGGVADTQYF. CDR3 DNA sequence: TGTGCCAGCAGGGCCCGGGGAGGGGTAGCGGATACGCAGTATTTT.

The sample holds one count of this clone. This sequence joins TRBV14 and TRBJ2-7, with TRBD2 matching over 10 bases. Germline CDR1 SGHDN, CDR2 FVKESK. The CDR3 runs 16 residues. With V trimmed by 1 base and J by 2 bases, 5 bases remained unmatched. The CDR3 bases are TGTGCCAGCAGCCAAGGGGCTAGCGGGAGAGCCTACGAGCAGTACTTC. Translating it yields CASSQGASGRAYEQYF.

This chain connects TRBV6-5 to TRBJ2-7; 8 bases agree with TRBD2. Losses at the gene ends were 8 bases for V and 3 bases for J; bases not matched to a gene: 6. From germline, CDR1 is MNHEY and CDR2 SVGAGI. CDR3 length equals 13 residues. CDR3 nucleotide sequence: TGTGCCAGCTCGGGTAGCGGGAACTACGAGCAGTACTTC. Its protein product is CASSGSGNYEQYF.

V usage is TRBV6-5 and J usage is TRBJ2-7; no reliable D call. CDR1 is MNHEY and CDR2 is SVGAGI in the germline V gene. V lost 6 bases and J lost 5, with 11 bases in between. This CDR3 is 12 amino acids long. The CDR3 DNA reads as TGTGCCAGCAGGGGTATGGGTGACGAGCAGTACTTC. Its protein product is CASRGMGDEQYF.

CDR3 sequence: CASSLEGTSGTYEQYF. Written as DNA, the CDR3 is TGTGCCAGCAGCTTAGAGGGGACTAGCGGAACCTACGAGCAGTACTTC. The J gene is TRBJ2-7, the V gene TRBV7-2; 11 nucleotides match TRBD2. Germline values: CDR1 SGHTA, CDR2 FQGNSA. V lost 1 base to trimming and J lost 2 bases; unmatched junction nucleotides: 4. CDR3 length: 16 amino acids.

The chain recombines TRBV19 with TRBJ1-6; D is perhaps TRBD1 (5 bases). V lost 3 bases to trimming and J lost 10 bases, with 16 bases between them. CDR3 length equals 15 residues. Germline V gives CDR1 LNHDA, CDR2 SQIVND (reference sequence). The CDR3, as DNA: TGTGCCAGTAGTATCCCGGGACCGGTCGGATCACCCCTCCACTTT. It specifies CASSIPGPVGSPLHF.

The chain employs TRBV18 and TRBJ2-2; TRBD1 matches at 7 bases. Germline V gene sequence: CDR1 KGHSH, CDR2 LQKENI. V was clipped by 1 base and J by 1 base; unmatched bases: 0. The CDR3 is 15 amino acids. The CDR3 DNA follows: TGTGCCAGCTCACCACGACAGGGGAACACCGGGGAGCTGTTTTTT. Translation gives CASSPRQGNTGELFF.

V usage is TRBV4-2 and J usage is TRBJ2-7; 7 bases are shared with TRBD2. Germline V CDR1 and CDR2: LGHNA, YNFKEQ. CDR3 length equals 17 residues. Trimming removed 4 bases from V and 1 base from J; junction bases left unmatched: 13. In DNA form, the CDR3 reads TGTGCCAGCAGCCTTGGGAGTGGATCTAGCGGTTCCTACGAGCAGTACTTC. Translated, it gives CASSLGSGSSGSYEQYF.

The sample holds a few counts of this clone. The V call is TRBV7-9, the J call TRBJ2-7, with TRBD2 matching over 9 bases. The CDR3 loop spans 14 amino acids. The J segment lost 7 bases and the V segment lost 1 base, leaving 5 bases of the junction unmatched. Per germline, CDR1 SEHNR and CDR2 FQNEAQ (reference sequence). The CDR3 reads CASSLVREGREQYF. CDR3 in DNA: TGTGCCAGCAGCTTAGTGCGGGAGGGCCGAGAGCAGTACTTC.

Here the CDR3 reads CASSAGTSGSGQETQYF. The CDR3 DNA follows: TGTGCCAGCTCAGCCGGGACTAGCGGGAGTGGGCAAGAGACCCAGTACTTC. The chain employs TRBV18 and TRBJ2-5, with TRBD2 matching over 14 bases. The CDR3 loop spans 17 amino acids. The V and J ends lost 5 bases and 2 bases, in that order; junction bases with no gene match: 7. Per germline, CDR1 KGHSH and CDR2 LQKENI.

This chain connects TRBV23-1 to TRBJ2-5, with D perhaps given as TRBD1 or TRBD2 (5 bases each). The closer fit of TRBJ2-7 to the DNA end suggests the J call may be wrong. TRBV23-1 qualifies as an ORF whose function is uncertain. This CDR3 contains 14 residues. CDR3 region: CATPCGQGNDEQYF. As DNA, the CDR3 is TGCGCCACCCCCTGCGGGCAGGGAAACGACGAGCAGTACTTC.

CDR3 amino acids: CASSAYNEQFF. The CDR3 DNA sequence: TGTGCCAGCAGTGCCTACAATGAGCAGTTCTTC. This chain uses TRBV6-1 with TRBJ2-1; no clear D gene. Germline V gene sequence: CDR1 MNHNS, CDR2 SASEGT. This CDR3 comprises 11 residues. V was trimmed by 4 bases and J by 2 bases, leaving 0 bases between them.

This clone was observed a single time. The chain couples TRBV11-2 to TRBJ2-7; TRBD1 matches at 9 bases. This CDR3 is built from 15 residues. CDR1 and CDR2 (germline): SGHAT, FQNNGV. With V trimmed by 5 bases and J by 0 bases, 5 bases remained unmatched. CDR3 nucleotides: TGTGCCAGCAGCGTCACGGACAGGGGCTCCTACGAGCAGTACTTC. As protein: CASSVTDRGSYEQYF.

The chain is built from TRBV19 and TRBJ2-2; the D is unclear. The V and J ends lost 4 bases and 2 bases respectively, with 20 bases between them. Germline CDR1 is LNHDA and CDR2 is SQIVND (reference sequence). The CDR3 length is 18 residues. This CDR3 is CASSTPSKTWHNTGELFF. DNA for the CDR3: TGTGCCAGTAGTACCCCCTCCAAAACATGGCATAACACCGGGGAGCTGTTTTTT.

The chain carries TRBV5-4 and TRBJ1-4; a possible D gene is TRBD1 (5 bases). Germline CDR1 and CDR2: SGHNT and YYREEE (reference sequence). The CDR3 sequence is 12 residues long. V lost 1 base, J lost 8 bases, and 6 bases lay in between. CDR3 residues: CASSLQGEKLFF. CDR3 sequence (DNA): TGTGCCAGCAGCTTGCAGGGAGAAAAACTGTTTTTT.